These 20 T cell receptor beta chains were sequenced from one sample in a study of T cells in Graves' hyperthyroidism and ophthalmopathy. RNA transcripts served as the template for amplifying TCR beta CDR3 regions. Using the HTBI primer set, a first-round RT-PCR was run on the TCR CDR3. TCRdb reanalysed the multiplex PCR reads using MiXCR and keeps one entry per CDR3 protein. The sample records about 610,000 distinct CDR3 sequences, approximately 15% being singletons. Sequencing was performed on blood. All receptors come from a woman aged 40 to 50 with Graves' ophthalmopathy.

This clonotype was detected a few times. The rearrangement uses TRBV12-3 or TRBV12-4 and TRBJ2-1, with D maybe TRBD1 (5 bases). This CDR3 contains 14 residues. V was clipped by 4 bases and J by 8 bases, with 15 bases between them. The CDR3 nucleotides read TGTGCCAGCAGTTATAGGGGCGTCTGGGATGAGCAGTTCTTC. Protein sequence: CASSYRGVWDEQFF.

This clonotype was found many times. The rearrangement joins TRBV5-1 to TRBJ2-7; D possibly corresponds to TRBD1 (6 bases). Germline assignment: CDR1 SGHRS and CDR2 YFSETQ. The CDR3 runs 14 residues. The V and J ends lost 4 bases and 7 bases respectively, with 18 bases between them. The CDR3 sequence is CASSQGQRWLEQYF. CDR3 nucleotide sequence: TGCGCCAGCAGCCAAGGACAGCGCTGGTTGGAGCAGTACTTC.

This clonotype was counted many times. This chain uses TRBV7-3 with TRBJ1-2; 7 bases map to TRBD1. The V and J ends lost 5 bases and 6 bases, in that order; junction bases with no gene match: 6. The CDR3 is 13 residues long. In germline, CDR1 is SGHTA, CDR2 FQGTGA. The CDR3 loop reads CASSTPTGNGYTF. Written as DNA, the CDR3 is TGTGCCAGCAGCACCCCGACAGGGAATGGCTACACCTTC.

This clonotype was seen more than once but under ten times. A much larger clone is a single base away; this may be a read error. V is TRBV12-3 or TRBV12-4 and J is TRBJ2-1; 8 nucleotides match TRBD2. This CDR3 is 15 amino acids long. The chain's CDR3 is CASRIAGNGYNERFF. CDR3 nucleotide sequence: TGTGCCAGCAGAATAGCGGGAAACGGGTACAATGAGCGGTTCTTC.

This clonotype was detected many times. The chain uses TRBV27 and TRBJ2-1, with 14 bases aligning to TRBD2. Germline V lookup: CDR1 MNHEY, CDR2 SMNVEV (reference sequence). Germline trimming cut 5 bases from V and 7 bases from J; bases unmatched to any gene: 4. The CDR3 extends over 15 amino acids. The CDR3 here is CASSRLAGGRNEQFF. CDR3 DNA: TGTGCCAGCAGTAGACTAGCGGGAGGGAGGAATGAGCAGTTCTTC.

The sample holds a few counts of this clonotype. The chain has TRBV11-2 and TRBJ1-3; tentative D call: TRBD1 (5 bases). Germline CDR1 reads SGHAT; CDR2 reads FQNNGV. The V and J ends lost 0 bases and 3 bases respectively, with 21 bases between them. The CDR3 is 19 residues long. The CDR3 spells CASSLDPPRPGGVGNTIYF. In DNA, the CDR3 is TGTGCCAGCAGCTTAGATCCCCCGCGCCCGGGGGGGGTTGGAAACACCATATATTTT.

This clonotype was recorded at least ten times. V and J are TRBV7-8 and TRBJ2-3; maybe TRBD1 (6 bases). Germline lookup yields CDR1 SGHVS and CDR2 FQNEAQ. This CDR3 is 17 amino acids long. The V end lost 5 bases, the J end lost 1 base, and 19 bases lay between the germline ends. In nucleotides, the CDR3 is TGTGCCAGCAGCAATAACAGGGTTGCGTGGGGCACAGATACGCAGTATTTT. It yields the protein CASSNNRVAWGTDTQYF.

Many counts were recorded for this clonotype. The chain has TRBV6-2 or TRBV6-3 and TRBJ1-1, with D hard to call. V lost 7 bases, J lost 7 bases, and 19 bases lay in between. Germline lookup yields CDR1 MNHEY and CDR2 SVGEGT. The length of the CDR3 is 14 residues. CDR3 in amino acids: CASTYLESAFEAFF. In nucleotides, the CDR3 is TGTGCCAGCACCTATCTGGAGTCGGCGTTTGAAGCTTTCTTT.

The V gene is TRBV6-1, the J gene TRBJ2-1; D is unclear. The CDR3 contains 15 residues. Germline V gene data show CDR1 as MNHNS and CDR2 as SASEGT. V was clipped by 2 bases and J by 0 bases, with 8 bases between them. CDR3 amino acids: CASSERLSSYNEQFF. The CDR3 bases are TGTGCCAGCAGTGAAAGGCTTTCCTCCTACAATGAGCAGTTCTTC.

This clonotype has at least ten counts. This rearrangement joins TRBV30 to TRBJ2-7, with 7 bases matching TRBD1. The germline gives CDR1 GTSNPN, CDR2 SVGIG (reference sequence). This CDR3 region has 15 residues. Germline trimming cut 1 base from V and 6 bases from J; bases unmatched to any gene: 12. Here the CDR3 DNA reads TGTGCCTGGAGTGGAGGTTCAGGGGGTAGAGGCGAGCAGTACTTC. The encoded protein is CAWSGGSGGRGEQYF.

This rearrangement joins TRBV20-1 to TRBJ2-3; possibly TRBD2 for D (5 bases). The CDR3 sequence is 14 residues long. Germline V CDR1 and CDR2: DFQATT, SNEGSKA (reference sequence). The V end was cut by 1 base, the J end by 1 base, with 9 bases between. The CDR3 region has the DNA TGCAGTGCTAGAGTAGGACTGGGCACAGATACGCAGTATTTT. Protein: CSARVGLGTDTQYF.

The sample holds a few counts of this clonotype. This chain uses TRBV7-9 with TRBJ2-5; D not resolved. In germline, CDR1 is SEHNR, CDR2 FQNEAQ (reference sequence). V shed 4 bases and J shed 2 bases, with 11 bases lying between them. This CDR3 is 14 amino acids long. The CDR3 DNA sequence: TGTGCCAGCAGCTCCGTCCAGGAACAAGAGACCCAGTACTTC. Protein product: CASSSVQEQETQYF.

The CDR3, as DNA: TGTGCCAGCAGAACAGGGCCAGGAAATCAGCCCCAGCATTTT. The encoded protein is CASRTGPGNQPQHF. The gene calls are TRBV27 and TRBJ1-5, with D possibly TRBD1 on 6 matching bases. The V end was cut by 6 bases, the J end by 4 bases, with 13 bases between. The CDR3 runs to 14 residues. Germline assignment: CDR1 MNHEY and CDR2 SMNVEV (reference sequence).

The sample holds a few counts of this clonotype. CDR3 DNA sequence: TGTGCCAGCAGGATAGAGGGAAACACTGAAGCTTTCTTT. It is translated as CASRIEGNTEAFF. The rearrangement links TRBV12-3 or TRBV12-4 to TRBJ1-1; D not certain. The CDR3 contains 13 residues. V lost 6 bases, J lost 2 bases, and 10 bases lay in between.

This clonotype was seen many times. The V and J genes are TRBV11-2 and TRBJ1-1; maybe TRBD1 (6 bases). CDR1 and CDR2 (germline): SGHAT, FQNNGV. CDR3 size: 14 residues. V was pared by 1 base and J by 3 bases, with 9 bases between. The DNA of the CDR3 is TGTGCCAGCAGCTTAGCAGGGGTTTACACTGAAGCTTTCTTT. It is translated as CASSLAGVYTEAFF.

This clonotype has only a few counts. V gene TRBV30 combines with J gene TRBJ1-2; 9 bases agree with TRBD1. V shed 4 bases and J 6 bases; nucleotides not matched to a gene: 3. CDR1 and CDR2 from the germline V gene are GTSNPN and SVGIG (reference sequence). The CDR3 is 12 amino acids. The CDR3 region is CAWTRTGDGYTF. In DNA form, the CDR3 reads TGTGCCTGGACCAGGACAGGGGATGGCTACACCTTC.

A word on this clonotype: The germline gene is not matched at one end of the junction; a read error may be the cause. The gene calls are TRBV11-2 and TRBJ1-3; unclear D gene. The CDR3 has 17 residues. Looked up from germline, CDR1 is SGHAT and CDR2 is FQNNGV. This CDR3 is CASSQAFGRPSGNIIYF. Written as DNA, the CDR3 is TGTGCCAGCAGCCAGGCCTTTGGACGGCCCTCTGGAAACATCATATATTTT.

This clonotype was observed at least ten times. In DNA form, the CDR3 reads TGTGCCACCGGGACAGGTACACTTGAAGCTTTCTTT. Translation gives CATGTGTLEAFF. This chain connects TRBV15 to TRBJ1-1; the match to TRBD1 covers 8 bases. V shed 8 bases, J shed 7 bases, and the junction held 6 bases outside the gene matches. Per the germline V gene, CDR1 is LNHNV and CDR2 is YYDKDF (reference sequence). This CDR3 region has 12 residues.

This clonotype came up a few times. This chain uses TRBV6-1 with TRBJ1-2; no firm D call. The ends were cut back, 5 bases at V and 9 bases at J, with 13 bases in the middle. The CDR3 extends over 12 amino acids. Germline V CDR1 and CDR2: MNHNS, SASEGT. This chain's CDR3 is CASSLTGRRYTF. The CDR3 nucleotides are TGTGCCAGCAGTTTGACGGGCCGGCGCTACACCTTC.

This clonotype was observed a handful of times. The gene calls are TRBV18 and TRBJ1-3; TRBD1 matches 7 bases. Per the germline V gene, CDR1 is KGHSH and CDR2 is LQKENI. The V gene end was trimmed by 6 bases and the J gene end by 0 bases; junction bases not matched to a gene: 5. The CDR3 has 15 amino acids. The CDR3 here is CASSPTGISGNTIYF. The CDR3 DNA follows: TGTGCCAGCTCGCCGACAGGGATCTCTGGAAACACCATATATTTT. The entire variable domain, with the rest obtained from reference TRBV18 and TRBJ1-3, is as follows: NAGVMQNPRHLVRRRGQEARLRCSPMKGHSHVYWYRQLPEEGLKFMVYLQKENIIDESGMPKERFSAEFPKEGPSILRIQQVVRGDSAAYFCASSPTGISGNTIYFGEGSWLTVV.